This T cell receptor beta chain comes out of a study of breast tumors, draining lymph nodes, adjacent tissues. The lymph nodes were axillary draining lymph nodes from breast cancer patients. TCRdb processed the multiplex PCR reads anew with MiXCR; each CDR3 protein has one entry. Altogether 120,000 to 150,000 distinct CDR3 sequences are present, around a third being singletons, with the ten largest covering roughly 2.3%. The CDR3 length is 16 residues. Germline V lookup: CDR1 SQVTM, CDR2 ANQGSEA. Unmatched junction bases numbered 6, after V lost 2 bases and J lost 2 bases. This clonotype was detected many times.

The material sequenced was axillary lymph node tissue. The J gene is TRBJ2-1, the V gene TRBV29-1; 10 nucleotides line up with TRBD2. This TCR was sampled from a female donor with breast cancer. Some clones in this sample may be carry-over from other donors' samples. CDR3 amino acids: CSVEPLAGEPYNEQFF. In nucleotides, the CDR3 is TGCAGCGTTGAACCGCTAGCGGGGGAGCCCTACAATGAGCAGTTCTTC.